These 26 T cell receptor beta chains came from one sample sequenced in a study of sequential checkpoint blockade in melanoma. Treatment here: randomized to nivolumab then ipilimumab (arm A) or the reverse (arm B). Sequenced by immunoSEQ multiplex PCR; TCRdb stores in-frame clones only, minus some. The sample yields roughly 16,000 clones, roughly 71% seen once. Material: CD8+ T cells sorted from blood (inferred from file names), obtained from a patient given nivolumab and ipilimumab in sequence. The receptors shown here come from a human donor with melanoma.

This chain connects TRBV7-9 to TRBJ2-5; 9 bases fit TRBD2. The J call is doubtful: the DNA matches TRBJ2-7 better. This CDR3 comprises 15 residues. Germline V lookup: CDR1 SEHNR, CDR2 FQNEAQ (reference sequence). CDR3 sequence (DNA): TGTGCCAGCAGCCACTTAGCGGGGGCCAACTACGAGCAGTACTTC. Its protein is CASSHLAGANYEQYF.

This clone was observed a handful of times. The chain has TRBV6-6 and TRBJ2-4; 7 bases match TRBD1. Trimming at V came to 1 base and at J to 0 bases, leaving 3 bases not matched to a gene. Germline V lookup: CDR1 MNHNY, CDR2 SVGAGI (reference sequence). The CDR3 runs to 16 residues. CDR3 coding DNA: TGTGCCAGCAGTTACTTGGACAGGACAGCCAAAAACATTCAGTACTTC. Residues: CASSYLDRTAKNIQYF.

The gene calls are TRBV6-5 and TRBJ2-7, with 7 bases fitting TRBD1. This CDR3 has 14 residues. Germline assignment: CDR1 MNHEY and CDR2 SVGAGI. V shed 5 bases, J shed 3 bases, and the junction held 7 bases outside the gene matches. The CDR3 protein is CASSLGQTHYEQYF. In DNA form, the CDR3 reads TGTGCCAGCAGTCTGGGACAGACCCACTACGAGCAGTACTTC.

This clone was seen more than once but under ten times. The CDR3 bases are TGTGCCAGCAGCTTAGATTGGGCTGGGTCTGGGGCCAACGTCCTGACTTTC. Translation gives CASSLDWAGSGANVLTF. The chain is built from TRBV11-3 and TRBJ2-6, with unresolved D. V lost 0 bases and J lost 1, with 10 bases in between. The CDR3 totals 17 residues. Germline V gene sequence: CDR1 SGHNT, CDR2 YENEEA.

This clone has a single count. V gene TRBV9 combines with J gene TRBJ2-1; 12 positions match TRBD2. Germline V gene data show CDR1 as SGDLS and CDR2 as YYNGEE. V lost 3 bases to trimming and J lost 9 bases; unmatched junction nucleotides: 10. This CDR3 spans 16 amino acids. CDR3 loop: CASSGSSGRAKGEQFF. The CDR3, as DNA: TGTGCCAGCAGCGGCTCTAGCGGGAGGGCCAAGGGTGAGCAGTTCTTC.

The V call is TRBV13, the J call TRBJ2-5, with 9 bases aligning to TRBD1. The better agreement between TRBJ2-7 and the DNA end casts doubt on the J call. The CDR3 is 15 residues long. Germline V gene sequence: CDR1 PRHDT, CDR2 FYEKMQ (reference sequence). CDR3 protein: CASSEPGQGTYEQYF. DNA for the CDR3: TGTGCCAGCAGTGAACCGGGACAGGGTACGTACGAGCAGTACTTC.

V gene TRBV4-1 combines with J gene TRBJ2-2, with 12 bases aligning to TRBD2. Per germline, CDR1 MGHRA and CDR2 YSYEKL. Unmatched junction bases numbered 4, after V lost 4 bases and J lost 7 bases. CDR3 length: 15 amino acids. CDR3 nucleotide sequence: TGCGCCAGCAGCCCTAGCGGGGGGGCCATCGGGGAGCTGTTTTTT. It yields the protein CASSPSGGAIGELFF.

The V gene is TRBV6-6, the J gene TRBJ2-7, with D uncertain. Germline lookup yields CDR1 MNHNY and CDR2 SVGAGI (reference sequence). V dropped 5 bases and J dropped 6 bases, with 8 bases sitting between them. This CDR3 is built from 11 residues. CDR3 nucleotide sequence: TGTGCCAGCAGTACCTGGAGCGAGCAGTACTTC. It encodes CASSTWSEQYF.

The chain recombines TRBV6-4 with TRBJ2-3; 8 nucleotides agree with TRBD2. The ends lost 3 bases at V and 2 bases at J; junction bases unmatched: 4. The CDR3 consists of 15 residues. Germline loops: CDR1 MRHNA, CDR2 SNTAGT. The CDR3, as DNA: TGTGCCAGCAGTGAAGGACTAGCCGACACAGATACGCAGTATTTT. Its translation: CASSEGLADTDTQYF.

The chain joins TRBV11-2 to TRBJ2-5, with 7 positions matching TRBD1. The J call may be in error: the DNA end matches TRBJ2-7 better. This CDR3 has 14 amino acids. The V gene's germline CDR1 is SGHAT and CDR2 FQNNGV. CDR3 loop: CASSLRQGSYEQYF. The CDR3 nucleotides read TGTGCCAGCAGCTTGAGACAGGGCTCCTACGAGCAGTACTTC.

The chain employs TRBV10-1 and TRBJ2-3; 13 bases match TRBD2. The germline V gene has CDR1 WNHNN and CDR2 SYGVQD (reference sequence). Trimming cost V 3 bases and J 0 bases; bases outside gene matches: 3. The CDR3 runs 17 residues. CDR3 DNA: TGCGCCAGCAGTGAACGACTAGCGGGAGGAAGCACAGATACGCAGTATTTT. Its translation: CASSERLAGGSTDTQYF.

Within the sample, this clone is medium-sized. V and J are TRBV6-1 and TRBJ2-2, with D perhaps TRBD1 (7 bases). The V end lost 2 bases, the J end lost 6 bases, and 13 bases lay between the germline ends. Germline CDR1 and CDR2: MNHNS and SASEGT. This CDR3 comprises 15 residues. CDR3 region: CASSELTGEAGELFF. The CDR3 nucleotides read TGTGCCAGCAGTGAACTAACAGGGGAGGCCGGGGAGCTGTTTTTT.

For this clone: One end of the junction varies from germline; a read error may be responsible. J is TRBJ2-7 and V is TRBV5-3; D possibly corresponds to TRBD1 (5 bases). TRBV5-3 is filed as an ORF, its function uncertain. The CDR3 totals 14 residues. The CDR3: CASSLKGMGYEQYF. CDR3 coding DNA: TGTGCCAGCAGCTTGAAGGGGATGGGGTACGAGCAGTACTTC.

This chain joins TRBV13 and TRBJ2-7, with TRBD2 identical over 11 bases. Germline loops: CDR1 PRHDT, CDR2 FYEKMQ (reference sequence). This CDR3 comprises 15 residues. V shed 1 base and J 3 bases; nucleotides not matched to a gene: 2. CDR3 nucleotide sequence: TGTGCCAGCAGCTTAGAGACTAGCGGGGTCTACGAGCAGTACTTC. This gives the protein CASSLETSGVYEQYF.

Relative to its sample, this clone is medium-sized. The chain joins TRBV7-9 to TRBJ1-5; TRBD1 aligns across 7 bases. Germline values: CDR1 SEHNR, CDR2 FQNEAQ (reference sequence). The V gene end was trimmed by 3 bases and the J gene end by 4 bases; junction bases not matched to a gene: 3. CDR3 length: 14 residues. The CDR3 here is CASSFGTVNQPQHF. The CDR3 DNA sequence: TGTGCCAGCAGCTTTGGGACAGTTAATCAGCCCCAGCATTTT. Based on the CDR3 plus reference TRBV7-9 and TRBJ1-5, the full variable domain is DTGVSQNPRHKITKRGQNVTFRCDPISEHNRLYWYRQTLGQGPEFLTYFQNEAQLEKSRLLSDRFSAERPKGSFSTLEIQRTEQGDSAMYLCASSFGTVNQPQHFGDGTRLSIL.

V usage is TRBV25-1 and J usage is TRBJ1-2; D is unclear. The CDR3 contains 14 residues. The V gene lost 0 bases and the J gene lost 0 bases, with 5 bases spanning the gap. Looked up from germline, CDR1 is MGHDK and CDR2 is SYGVNS. The CDR3, as DNA: TGTGCCAGCAGTGAATACAGAACTAACTATGGCTACACCTTC. Translating gives CASSEYRTNYGYTF.

J is TRBJ2-7 and V is TRBV7-9, with unresolved D. With 1 base removed from V and 2 bases from J, the gap between germline ends came to 9 bases. The germline V gene has CDR1 SEHNR and CDR2 FQNEAQ (reference sequence). The CDR3 runs 14 residues. CDR3 nucleotides: TGTGCCAGCAGCTTAGTGGGCAGAGCCTACGAGCAGTACTTC. Translation gives CASSLVGRAYEQYF. The full variable domain, in which reference TRBV7-9 and TRBJ2-7 provide the parts outside the CDR3, is DTGVSQNPRHKITKRGQNVTFRCDPISEHNRLYWYRQTLGQGPEFLTYFQNEAQLEKSRLLSDRFSAERPKGSFSTLEIQRTEQGDSAMYLCASSLVGRAYEQYFGPGTRLTVT.

The V and J genes are TRBV27 and TRBJ1-1, with D perhaps TRBD1 (6 bases). CDR3 length equals 13 residues. The germline CDR1 and CDR2 sequences are MNHEY and SMNVEV (reference sequence). Deletions cut 2 bases from V and 5 bases from J, with 9 bases between. This CDR3 reads CASSLGRGTEAFF. The CDR3 bases are TGTGCCAGCAGTTTAGGTAGGGGGACTGAAGCTTTCTTT.

This clone was counted between two and nine times. J is TRBJ2-2 and V is TRBV9, with D maybe TRBD2 (6 bases). This CDR3 spans 16 amino acids. Per the germline V gene, CDR1 is SGDLS and CDR2 is YYNGEE. Trimming shortened V by 7 bases and J by 0 bases, and 16 bases separated the two germline ends. CDR3 region: CASDLTGVTNTGELFF. CDR3 DNA: TGTGCCAGCGACCTGACGGGAGTGACGAACACCGGGGAGCTGTTTTTT.

This clone showed up just once. The chain uses TRBV7-9 and TRBJ1-4, with D possibly being TRBD1 (6 bases). The CDR3 consists of 15 residues. V was pared by 4 bases and J by 5 bases, with 14 bases between. From germline, CDR1 is SEHNR and CDR2 FQNEAQ (reference sequence). CDR3: CASSSRGKGNEKLFF. For the CDR3, the DNA is TGTGCCAGCAGCTCTAGGGGGAAGGGGAATGAAAAACTGTTTTTT. Combining the CDR3 with reference TRBV7-9 and TRBJ1-4 gives the whole variable domain DTGVSQNPRHKITKRGQNVTFRCDPISEHNRLYWYRQTLGQGPEFLTYFQNEAQLEKSRLLSDRFSAERPKGSFSTLEIQRTEQGDSAMYLCASSSRGKGNEKLFFGSGTQLSVL.

This clone was found once. This chain connects TRBV29-1 to TRBJ2-6; no definite D call. Germline V CDR1 and CDR2: SQVTM, ANQGSEA. V was pared by 0 bases and J by 0 bases, with 6 bases between. The CDR3 extends over 15 amino acids. This CDR3 reads CSVEDPVSGANVLTF. The CDR3 DNA reads TGCAGCGTTGAAGATCCCGTCTCTGGGGCCAACGTCCTGACTTTC.

This chain connects TRBV6-1 to TRBJ2-7; the D gene is possibly TRBD1 (5 bases). The V end was cut by 8 bases, the J end by 2 bases, with 10 bases between. The CDR3 contains 12 residues. Germline lookup yields CDR1 MNHNS and CDR2 SASEGT. The CDR3 reads CASGALPYEQYF. CDR3 coding DNA: TGTGCCAGCGGGGCCCTGCCCTACGAGCAGTACTTC.

V is TRBV7-8 and J is TRBJ2-5; TRBD1 is a possible D gene (5 bases). Looked up from germline, CDR1 is SGHVS and CDR2 is FQNEAQ. Between the trimmed V and J ends, which lost 5 bases and 11 bases, there was a span of 12 bases. The CDR3 loop spans 11 amino acids. CDR3 sequence (DNA): TGTGCCAGCAGCCTCGGACAACAACAGTACTTC. Its translation: CASSLGQQQYF.

The chain couples TRBV7-6 to TRBJ1-1, with D possibly TRBD1 on 5 matching bases. The CDR3 is 14 amino acids. Trimming removed 4 bases at V and 3 bases at J, with 12 bases between. Germline assignment: CDR1 SGHVS and CDR2 FNYEAQ. The CDR3 sequence: CASSSRQSYTEAFF. The CDR3, as DNA: TGTGCCAGCAGCTCCAGACAGTCATACACTGAAGCTTTCTTT.

The rearrangement uses TRBV9 and TRBJ2-3; 9 bases fit TRBD2. Germline V gives CDR1 SGDLS, CDR2 YYNGEE. CDR3 size: 17 residues. J was trimmed by 0 bases and V by 3 bases; bases with no gene match: 8. CDR3 DNA sequence: TGTGCCAGCAGCGGTCTAGGCGGGGGGGCTAGCACAGATACGCAGTATTTT. This codes for CASSGLGGGASTDTQYF.

The chain employs TRBV25-1 and TRBJ1-5; 7 bases agree with TRBD1. The length of the CDR3 is 15 residues. Trimming at V came to 6 bases and at J to 6 bases, leaving 11 bases not matched to a gene. CDR1 is MGHDK, CDR2 SYGVNS, per germline. CDR3 bases: TGTGCCAGCAGGGGGAGCGGCAGGGGGGTTCAGCCCCAGCATTTT. Translated: CASRGSGRGVQPQHF.